Given below is one TCR beta chain in context. This specimen belongs to a study of T cell responses to AZD1222 COVID-19 vaccine. Germline CDR1 is SGHAT and CDR2 is FQNNGV. CDR3 length: 16 amino acids. The V gene end was trimmed by 5 bases and the J gene end by 3 bases; junction bases not matched to a gene: 10. Profiling relied on immunoSEQ multiplex PCR, and the TCRdb table lists in-frame clones only, not all of them. The sample records 200,000 or so clones, 80% to 90% being singletons. The sequence was collected from an adult in good health. This sequence joins TRBV11-2 and TRBJ2-7; 10 bases line up with TRBD1. Specimen: peripheral blood, collected on day 0 of MenACWY control vaccination. CDR3: CASSHGTGELLYEQYF. Written as DNA, the CDR3 is TGTGCCAGCAGCCACGGGACAGGGGAACTCCTCTACGAGCAGTACTTC.